The 17 T cell receptor beta chains presented below share a single source sample, sequenced in a study of cytomegalovirus exposure and HLA in healthy donors. Some clones are missing from TCRdb's copy, which holds only in-frame ones; the method was immunoSEQ multiplex PCR. The sample has 98,000 or so clones, approximately 85% seen once; the top ten hold about 3%. The sample comprised PBMCs. The receptors were gathered from a woman aged 18-29 years in good health and CMV-seronegative.

This chain joins TRBV15 and TRBJ2-7; D gene ambiguous. The V end was cut by 1 base, the J end by 6 bases, with 16 bases between. The CDR3 runs 15 residues. Germline CDR1 and CDR2: LNHNV and YYDKDF (reference sequence). CDR3: CATSRGRSKSVEQYF. As DNA, the CDR3 is TGTGCCACCAGCAGAGGGCGGAGCAAATCCGTCGAGCAGTACTTC. Combining the CDR3 with reference TRBV15 and TRBJ2-7 gives the whole variable domain DAMVIQNPRYQVTQFGKPVTLSCSQTLNHNVMYWYQQKSSQAPKLLFHYYDKDFNNEADTPDNFQSRRPNTSFCFLDIRSPGLGDTAMYLCATSRGRSKSVEQYFGPGTRLTVT.

The chain joins TRBV10-2 to TRBJ1-1, with 7 bases fitting TRBD1. J lost 6 bases, V lost 6 bases, and 10 bases had no gene match. Germline CDR1 and CDR2: WSHSY and SAAADI. The CDR3 contains 14 residues. CDR3 nucleotide sequence: TGCGCCAGCAGCCCGGGACAGCCTGACCCTGAAGCTTTCTTT. Translation: CASSPGQPDPEAFF.

The chain recombines TRBV9 with TRBJ2-3; D possibly corresponds to TRBD2 (5 bases). This CDR3 region has 14 residues. The ends were cut back, 0 bases at V and 4 bases at J, with 9 bases in the middle. The germline gives CDR1 SGDLS, CDR2 YYNGEE. The CDR3 sequence is CASSVDSGADTQYF. As DNA, the CDR3 is TGTGCCAGCAGCGTAGACTCCGGGGCAGATACGCAGTATTTT.

The genes are TRBV7-9 and TRBJ2-1; TRBD1 matches at 7 bases. Losses at the gene ends were 2 bases for V and 8 bases for J; bases not matched to a gene: 3. Germline lookup yields CDR1 SEHNR and CDR2 FQNEAQ (reference sequence). The CDR3 sequence is 13 residues long. The CDR3 sequence: CASSLRGHDEQFF. The DNA of the CDR3 is TGTGCCAGCAGCTTAAGGGGGCACGATGAGCAGTTCTTC.

The V call is TRBV2, the J call TRBJ1-4; 9 nucleotides agree with TRBD1. CDR1 and CDR2 (germline): SNHLY, FYNNEI. The CDR3 contains 14 residues. With 8 bases clipped from V and 8 bases from J, the junction kept 9 bases outside the gene matches. The CDR3 loop is CASSPQGALEKLFF. The CDR3 DNA follows: TGTGCCAGCTCCCCACAGGGGGCTCTCGAAAAACTGTTTTTT.

The chain couples TRBV19 to TRBJ1-1; D is unresolved. Trimming removed 7 bases at V and 8 bases at J, with 17 bases between. CDR3 length equals 13 residues. The germline V gene encodes CDR1 LNHDA and CDR2 SQIVND (reference sequence). The CDR3 loop is CASTPAPLREAFF. Written as DNA, the CDR3 is TGTGCCAGTACCCCCGCCCCACTCAGGGAAGCTTTCTTT.

The chain is built from TRBV5-4 and TRBJ2-1; a weak D match, TRBD2 (5 bases). This CDR3 is 14 amino acids long. V lost 10 bases and J 4 bases, leaving 18 bases between the germline ends. Looked up from germline, CDR1 is SGHNT and CDR2 is YYREEE (reference sequence). The chain's CDR3 is CAVRRWGIYNEQFF. CDR3 bases: TGTGCCGTCAGGAGGTGGGGTATTTACAATGAGCAGTTCTTC.

The chain couples TRBV27 to TRBJ2-7, with a possible D match to TRBD1 (6 bases). V was clipped by 3 bases and J by 3 bases, with 15 bases between them. Per germline, CDR1 MNHEY and CDR2 SMNVEV (reference sequence). This CDR3 is built from 15 residues. CDR3 region: CASSFNSGTYYEQYF. The CDR3 nucleotides are TGTGCCAGCAGTTTCAATTCGGGGACATACTACGAGCAGTACTTC.

The chain joins TRBV9 to TRBJ2-3, with D possibly matching TRBD1 (5 bases). V was trimmed by 0 bases and J by 2 bases, leaving 16 bases between them. Germline lookup yields CDR1 SGDLS and CDR2 YYNGEE. This CDR3 spans 17 amino acids. The CDR3 sequence: CASSVETGQGFTDTQYF. CDR3 nucleotide sequence: TGTGCCAGCAGCGTAGAAACAGGCCAAGGGTTCACAGATACGCAGTATTTT.

The chain couples TRBV11-2 to TRBJ2-5; TRBD1 might be the D (8 bases). The CDR3 loop spans 15 amino acids. Per the germline V gene, CDR1 is SGHAT and CDR2 is FQNNGV. Trimming took off 6 bases at V and 2 bases at J, with 16 bases between the two ends. CDR3 in DNA: TGTGCCAGCAGACTACAGGGGGGGTGGCAAGAGACCCAGTACTTC. The encoded protein is CASRLQGGWQETQYF.

The V call is TRBV2, the J call TRBJ1-1; a weak D match, TRBD1 (5 bases). CDR1 SNHLY and CDR2 FYNNEI come from the germline V gene. With 7 bases removed from V and 6 bases from J, the gap between germline ends came to 15 bases. CDR3 size: 13 residues. This chain's CDR3 is CASTIGGESEAFF. DNA of the CDR3: TGTGCCAGCACTATCGGGGGGGAGTCTGAAGCTTTCTTT. The full variable domain, its missing parts supplied by reference TRBV2 and TRBJ1-1, is EPEVTQTPSHQVTQMGQEVILRCVPISNHLYFYWYRQILGQKVEFLVSFYNNEISEKSEIFDDQFSVERPDGSNFTLKIRSTKLEDSAMYFCASTIGGESEAFFGQGTRLTVV.

This clone was seen ten or more times. This sequence joins TRBV10-1 and TRBJ1-2; D is unclear. The CDR3 consists of 13 residues. Germline assignment: CDR1 WNHNN and CDR2 SYGVQD (reference sequence). The V gene lost 6 bases and the J gene lost 4 bases, with 12 bases spanning the gap. Here the CDR3 reads CASSLERAYGYTF. CDR3 bases: TGCGCCAGCAGCCTCGAAAGAGCCTATGGCTACACCTTC.

The gene calls are TRBV10-3 and TRBJ2-5; 7 bases line up with TRBD2. This CDR3 spans 14 amino acids. Germline CDR1 is ENHRY and CDR2 is SYGVKD. V shed 4 bases, J shed 1 base, and the junction held 3 bases outside the gene matches. CDR3: CAISVSGGQETQYF. The CDR3 nucleotides read TGTGCCATCAGTGTGTCGGGGGGCCAAGAGACCCAGTACTTC.

This sequence joins TRBV27 and TRBJ2-2; TRBD1 is a possible D gene (5 bases). V lost 4 bases, J lost 4 bases, and 10 bases lay in between. The CDR3 has 14 residues. Germline-derived CDR1 and CDR2 are MNHEY and SMNVEV (reference sequence). The CDR3: CASSSRVPTGELFF. CDR3 in DNA: TGTGCCAGCAGTTCCAGGGTTCCCACCGGGGAGCTGTTTTTT.

The chain employs TRBV5-4 and TRBJ2-2; 11 bases are shared with TRBD2. The CDR3 contains 16 residues. With 3 bases clipped from V and 6 bases from J, the junction kept 7 bases outside the gene matches. Germline CDR1 and CDR2: SGHNT and YYREEE (reference sequence). DNA for the CDR3: TGTGCCAGCAGCTCTAATATAGCGGGGGGGCCCGGGGAGCTGTTTTTT. Translation: CASSSNIAGGPGELFF.

The chain employs TRBV13 and TRBJ2-3; D not resolved. The CDR3 runs to 14 residues. Trimming removed 5 bases from V and 2 bases from J, with 11 bases in between. CDR1 and CDR2 (germline): PRHDT, FYEKMQ (reference sequence). The CDR3 region has the DNA TGTGCCAGCAGCCGCCCTATTTCCACAGATACGCAGTATTTT. It codes for CASSRPISTDTQYF.

The chain combines TRBV5-1 with TRBJ2-5, with D maybe TRBD1 (6 bases). Trimming removed 2 bases at V and 0 bases at J, with 20 bases between. The CDR3 is 18 residues long. Per germline, CDR1 SGHRS and CDR2 YFSETQ. The CDR3 sequence is CASSFRGGPEMYQETQYF. For the CDR3, the DNA is TGCGCCAGCAGCTTTCGAGGGGGACCAGAGATGTACCAAGAGACCCAGTACTTC.